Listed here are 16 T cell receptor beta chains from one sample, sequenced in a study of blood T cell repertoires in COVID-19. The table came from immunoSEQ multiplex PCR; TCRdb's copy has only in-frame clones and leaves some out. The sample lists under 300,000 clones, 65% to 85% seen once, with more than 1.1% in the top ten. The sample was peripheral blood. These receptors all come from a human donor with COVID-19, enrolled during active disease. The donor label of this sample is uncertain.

The CDR3 protein is CASSPKQAGAYEQYF. The CDR3 DNA is TGTGCCAGCAGCCCAAAGCAGGCAGGGGCCTACGAGCAGTACTTC. The rearrangement joins TRBV5-4 to TRBJ2-7; D may be TRBD1 (6 bases). This CDR3 comprises 15 residues. Germline V CDR1 and CDR2: SGHNT, YYREEE (reference sequence). Deletions cut 4 bases from V and 2 bases from J, with 16 bases between.

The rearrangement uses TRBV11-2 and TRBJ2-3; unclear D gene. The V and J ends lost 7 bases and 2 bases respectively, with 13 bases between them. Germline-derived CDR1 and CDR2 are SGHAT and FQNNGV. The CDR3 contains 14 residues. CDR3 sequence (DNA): TGTGCCAGCACTCTACGGAGCGTCACAGATACGCAGTATTTT. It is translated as CASTLRSVTDTQYF. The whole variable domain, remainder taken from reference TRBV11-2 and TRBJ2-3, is EAGVAQSPRYKIIEKRQSVAFWCNPISGHATLYWYQQILGQGPKLLIQFQNNGVVDDSQLPKDRFSAERLKGVDSTLKIQPAKLEDSAVYLCASTLRSVTDTQYFGPGTRLTVL.

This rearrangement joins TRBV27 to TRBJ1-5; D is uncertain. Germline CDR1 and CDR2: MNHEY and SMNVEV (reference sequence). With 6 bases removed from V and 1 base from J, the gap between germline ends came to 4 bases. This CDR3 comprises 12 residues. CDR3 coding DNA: TGTGCCAGCAGGCAGAGCAATCAGCCCCAGCATTTT. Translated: CASRQSNQPQHF.

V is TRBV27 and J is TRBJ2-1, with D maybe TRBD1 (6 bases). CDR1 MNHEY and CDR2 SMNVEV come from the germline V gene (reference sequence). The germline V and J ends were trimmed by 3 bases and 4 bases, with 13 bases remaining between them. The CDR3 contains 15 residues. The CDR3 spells CASSFRGTGYNEQFF. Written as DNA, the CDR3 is TGTGCCAGCAGTTTCCGGGGTACAGGGTACAATGAGCAGTTCTTC.

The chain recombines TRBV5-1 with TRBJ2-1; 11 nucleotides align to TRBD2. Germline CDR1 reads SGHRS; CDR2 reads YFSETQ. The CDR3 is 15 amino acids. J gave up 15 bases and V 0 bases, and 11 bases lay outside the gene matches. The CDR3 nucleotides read TGCGCCAGCAGCTTGGGAGCGGCTAGCGGGAGGATGTTGTTCTTC. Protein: CASSLGAASGRMLFF. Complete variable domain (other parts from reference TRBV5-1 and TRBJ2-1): KAGVTQTPRYLIKTRGQQVTLSCSPISGHRSVSWYQQTPGQGLQFLFEYFSETQRNKGNFPGRFSGRQFSNSRSEMNVSTLELGDSALYLCASSLGAASGRMLFFGPGTRLTVL.

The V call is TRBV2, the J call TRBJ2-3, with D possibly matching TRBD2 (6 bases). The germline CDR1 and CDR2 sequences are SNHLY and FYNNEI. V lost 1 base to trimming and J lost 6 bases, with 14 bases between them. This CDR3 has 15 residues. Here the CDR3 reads CASSEETGAGDTQYF. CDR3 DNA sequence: TGTGCCAGCAGTGAAGAGACGGGAGCCGGGGATACGCAGTATTTT. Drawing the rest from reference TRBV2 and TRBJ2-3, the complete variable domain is EPEVTQTPSHQVTQMGQEVILRCVPISNHLYFYWYRQILGQKVEFLVSFYNNEISEKSEIFDDQFSVERPDGSNFTLKIRSTKLEDSAMYFCASSEETGAGDTQYFGPGTRLTVL.

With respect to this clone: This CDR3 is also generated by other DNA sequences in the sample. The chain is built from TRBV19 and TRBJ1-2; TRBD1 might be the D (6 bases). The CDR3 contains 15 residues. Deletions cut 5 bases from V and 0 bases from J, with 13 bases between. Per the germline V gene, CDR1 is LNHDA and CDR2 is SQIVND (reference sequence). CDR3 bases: TGTGCCAGTAGTGCTCAGGGGACATCTAACTATGGCTACACCTTC. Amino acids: CASSAQGTSNYGYTF.

In DNA, the CDR3 is TGTGCCAGCAGCCCCCAAGCACCTTCCTACGAGCAGTACTTC. Its translation is CASSPQAPSYEQYF. The chain links TRBV9 to TRBJ2-7; D is unresolved. The CDR3 runs to 14 residues. Germline CDR1 reads SGDLS; CDR2 reads YYNGEE. V was clipped by 4 bases and J by 1 base, with 12 bases between them.

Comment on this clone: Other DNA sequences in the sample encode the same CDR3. This CDR3 reads CASSSGGTDTQYF. DNA for the CDR3: TGCGCCAGCAGCTCTGGAGGCACAGATACGCAGTATTTT. V gene TRBV5-1 combines with J gene TRBJ2-3; unclear D gene. V lost 3 bases, J lost 1 base, and 6 bases lay in between. The V gene's germline CDR1 is SGHRS and CDR2 YFSETQ. The CDR3 length is 13 residues.

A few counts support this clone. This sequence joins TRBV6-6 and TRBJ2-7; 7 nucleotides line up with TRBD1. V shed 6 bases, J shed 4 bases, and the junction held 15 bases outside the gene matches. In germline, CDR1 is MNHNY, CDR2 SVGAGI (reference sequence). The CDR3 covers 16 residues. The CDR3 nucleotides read TGTGCCAGCAGCACCCCCCCGGCCAGGGGGAGTTACGAGCAGTACTTC. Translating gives CASSTPPARGSYEQYF.

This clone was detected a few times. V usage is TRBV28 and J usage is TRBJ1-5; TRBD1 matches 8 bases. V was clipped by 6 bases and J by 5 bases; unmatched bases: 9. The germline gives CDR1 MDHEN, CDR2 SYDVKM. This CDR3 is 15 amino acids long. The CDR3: CASSPRTGTHQPQHF. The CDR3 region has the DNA TGTGCCAGCAGCCCACGGACAGGGACGCATCAGCCCCAGCATTTT.

CDR3 protein: CASWRGTYNEQFF. As DNA, the CDR3 is TGTGCCAGCTGGCGGGGGACGTACAATGAGCAGTTCTTC. This chain links TRBV2 with TRBJ2-1, with 7 bases fitting TRBD2. The J segment lost 4 bases and the V segment lost 8 bases, leaving 5 bases of the junction unmatched. Germline assignment: CDR1 SNHLY and CDR2 FYNNEI. The CDR3 spans 13 residues.

CDR3: CASSQGLTGSYGYTF. In DNA, the CDR3 is TGCGCCAGCAGCCAAGGCCTAACAGGGAGCTATGGCTACACCTTC. The chain carries TRBV4-3 and TRBJ1-2, with D possibly TRBD1 on 6 matching bases. CDR3 size: 15 residues. Germline V CDR1 and CDR2: LGHNA, YSLEER. The V end lost 1 base, the J end lost 4 bases, and 13 bases lay between the germline ends.

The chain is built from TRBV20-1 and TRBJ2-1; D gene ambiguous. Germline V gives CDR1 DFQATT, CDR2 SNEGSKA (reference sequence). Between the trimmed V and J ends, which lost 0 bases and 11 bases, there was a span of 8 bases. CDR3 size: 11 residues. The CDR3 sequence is CSARDGYQQFF. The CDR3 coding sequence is TGCAGTGCTAGAGACGGGTATCAGCAGTTCTTC.

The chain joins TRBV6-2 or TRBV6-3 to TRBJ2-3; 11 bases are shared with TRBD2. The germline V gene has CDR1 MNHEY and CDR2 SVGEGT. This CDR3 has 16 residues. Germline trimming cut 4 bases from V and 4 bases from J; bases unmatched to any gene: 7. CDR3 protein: CASSWGTSGSADTQYF. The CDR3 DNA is TGTGCCAGCAGTTGGGGCACTAGCGGGAGCGCAGATACGCAGTATTTT.

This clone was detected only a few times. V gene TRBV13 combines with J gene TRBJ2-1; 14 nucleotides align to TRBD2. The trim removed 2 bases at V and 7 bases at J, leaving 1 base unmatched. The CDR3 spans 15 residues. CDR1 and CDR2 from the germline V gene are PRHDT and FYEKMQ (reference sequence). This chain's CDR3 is CASSLRTSGRNEQFF. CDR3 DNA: TGTGCCAGCAGCTTACGGACTAGCGGGAGGAATGAGCAGTTCTTC.